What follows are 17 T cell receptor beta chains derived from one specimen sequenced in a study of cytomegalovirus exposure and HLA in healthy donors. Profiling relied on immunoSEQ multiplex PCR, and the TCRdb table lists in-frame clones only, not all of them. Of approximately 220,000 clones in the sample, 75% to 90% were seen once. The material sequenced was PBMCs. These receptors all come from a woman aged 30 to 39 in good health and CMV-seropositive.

In DNA, the CDR3 is TGTGCCAGCAGCTTAGGGACATCACTTAATCAGCCCCAGCATTTT. Amino acids: CASSLGTSLNQPQHF. J is TRBJ1-5 and V is TRBV7-2, with TRBD1 as a possible D gene (5 bases). Germline V lookup: CDR1 SGHTA, CDR2 FQGNSA. There are 15 residues in the CDR3. Trimming removed 1 base from V and 4 bases from J, with 11 bases in between.

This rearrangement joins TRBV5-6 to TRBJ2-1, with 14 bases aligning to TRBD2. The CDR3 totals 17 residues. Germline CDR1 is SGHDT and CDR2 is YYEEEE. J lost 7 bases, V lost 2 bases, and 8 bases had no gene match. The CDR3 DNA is TGTGCCAGCAGCTTCCAGGGGACTAGCGGGAGATCGAATGAGCAGTTCTTC. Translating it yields CASSFQGTSGRSNEQFF.

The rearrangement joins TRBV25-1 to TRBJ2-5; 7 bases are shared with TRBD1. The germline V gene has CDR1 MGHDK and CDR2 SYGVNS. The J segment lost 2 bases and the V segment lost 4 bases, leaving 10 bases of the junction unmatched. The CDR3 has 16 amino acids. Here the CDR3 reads CASSALPGQTQETQYF. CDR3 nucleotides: TGTGCCAGCAGTGCCCTCCCGGGACAGACACAAGAGACCCAGTACTTC.

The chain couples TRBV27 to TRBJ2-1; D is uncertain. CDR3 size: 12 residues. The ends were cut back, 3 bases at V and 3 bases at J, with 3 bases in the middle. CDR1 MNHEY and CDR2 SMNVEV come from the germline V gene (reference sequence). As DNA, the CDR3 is TGTGCCAGCAGTTTGAACTACAATGAGCAGTTCTTC. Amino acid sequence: CASSLNYNEQFF.

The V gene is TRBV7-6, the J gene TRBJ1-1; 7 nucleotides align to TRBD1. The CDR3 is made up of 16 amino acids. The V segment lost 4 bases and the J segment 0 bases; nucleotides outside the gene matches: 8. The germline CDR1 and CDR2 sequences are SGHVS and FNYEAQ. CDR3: CASSSRQGIVNTEAFF. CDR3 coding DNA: TGTGCCAGCAGCTCCCGACAGGGAATAGTGAACACTGAAGCTTTCTTT.

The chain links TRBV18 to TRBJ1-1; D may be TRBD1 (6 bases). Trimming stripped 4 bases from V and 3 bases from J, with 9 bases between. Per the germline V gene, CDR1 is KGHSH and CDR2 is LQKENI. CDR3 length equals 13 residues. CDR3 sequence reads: CASSQGVDTEAFF. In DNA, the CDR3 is TGTGCCAGCTCACAGGGGGTGGACACTGAAGCTTTCTTT.

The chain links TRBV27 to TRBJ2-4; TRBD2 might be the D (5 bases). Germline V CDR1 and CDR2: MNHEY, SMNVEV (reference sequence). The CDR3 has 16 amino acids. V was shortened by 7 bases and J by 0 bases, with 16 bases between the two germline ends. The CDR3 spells CASKRLAPLAKNIQYF. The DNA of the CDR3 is TGTGCCAGCAAGCGGCTAGCCCCCCTAGCCAAAAACATTCAGTACTTC.

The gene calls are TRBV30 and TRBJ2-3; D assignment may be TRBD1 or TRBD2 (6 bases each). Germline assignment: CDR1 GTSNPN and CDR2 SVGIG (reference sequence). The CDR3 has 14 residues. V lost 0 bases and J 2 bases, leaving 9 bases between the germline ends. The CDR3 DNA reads TGTGCCTGGAGTGTAGGGGGGCCCACAGATACGCAGTATTTT. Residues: CAWSVGGPTDTQYF.

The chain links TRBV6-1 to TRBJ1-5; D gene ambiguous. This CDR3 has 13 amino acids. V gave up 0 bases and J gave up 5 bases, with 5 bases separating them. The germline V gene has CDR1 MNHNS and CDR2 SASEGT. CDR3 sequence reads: CASSEASYQPQHF. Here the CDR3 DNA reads TGTGCCAGCAGTGAAGCTTCCTATCAGCCCCAGCATTTT.

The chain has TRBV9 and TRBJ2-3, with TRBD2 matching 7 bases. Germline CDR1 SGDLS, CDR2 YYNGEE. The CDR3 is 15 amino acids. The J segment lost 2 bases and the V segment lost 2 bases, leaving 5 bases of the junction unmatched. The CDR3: CASSVGGRATDTQYF. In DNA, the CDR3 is TGTGCCAGCAGCGTCGGTGGGAGGGCCACAGATACGCAGTATTTT. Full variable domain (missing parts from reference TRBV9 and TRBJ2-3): DSGVTQTPKHLITATGQRVTLRCSPRSGDLSVYWYQQSLDQGLQFLIQYYNGEERAKGNILERFSAQQFPDLHSELNLSSLELGDSALYFCASSVGGRATDTQYFGPGTRLTVL.

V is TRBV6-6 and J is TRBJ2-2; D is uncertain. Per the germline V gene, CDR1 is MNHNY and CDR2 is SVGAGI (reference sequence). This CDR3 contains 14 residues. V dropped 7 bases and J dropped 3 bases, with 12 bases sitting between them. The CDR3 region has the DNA TGTGCCAGCAAACCCACTACCTACACCGGGGAGCTGTTTTTT. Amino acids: CASKPTTYTGELFF.

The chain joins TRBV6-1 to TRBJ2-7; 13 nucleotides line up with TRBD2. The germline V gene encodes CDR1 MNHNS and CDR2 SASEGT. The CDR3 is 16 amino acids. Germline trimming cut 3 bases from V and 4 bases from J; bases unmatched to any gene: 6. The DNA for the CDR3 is TGTGCCAGCAGTGACCAACTAGCGGGAGGGTGGTACGAGCAGTACTTC. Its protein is CASSDQLAGGWYEQYF.

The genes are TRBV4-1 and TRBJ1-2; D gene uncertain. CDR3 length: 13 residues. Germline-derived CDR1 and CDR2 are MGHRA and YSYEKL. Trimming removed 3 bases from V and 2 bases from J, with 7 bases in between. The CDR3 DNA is TGCGCCAGCAGCCAGGGTTTCAACTATGGCTACACCTTC. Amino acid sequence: CASSQGFNYGYTF.

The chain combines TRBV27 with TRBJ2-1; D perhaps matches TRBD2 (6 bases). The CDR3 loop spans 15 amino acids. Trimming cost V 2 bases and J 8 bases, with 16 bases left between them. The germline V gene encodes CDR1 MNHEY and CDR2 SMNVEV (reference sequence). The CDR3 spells CASSLDRLGGHEQFF. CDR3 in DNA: TGTGCCAGCAGTTTAGATCGGTTGGGGGGTCATGAGCAGTTCTTC.

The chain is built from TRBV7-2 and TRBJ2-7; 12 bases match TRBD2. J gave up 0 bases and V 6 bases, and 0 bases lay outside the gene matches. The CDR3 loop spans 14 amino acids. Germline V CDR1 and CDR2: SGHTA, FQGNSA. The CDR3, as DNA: TGTGCCAGCAGGACTAGCGGGAGCTCCTACGAGCAGTACTTC. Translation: CASRTSGSSYEQYF.

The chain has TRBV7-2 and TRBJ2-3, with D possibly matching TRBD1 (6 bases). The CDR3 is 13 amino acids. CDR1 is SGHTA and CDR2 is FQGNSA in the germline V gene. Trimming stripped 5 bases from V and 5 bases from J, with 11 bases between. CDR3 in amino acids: CASSGIGGDTQYF. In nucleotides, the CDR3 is TGTGCCAGCAGCGGAATAGGGGGAGATACGCAGTATTTT.

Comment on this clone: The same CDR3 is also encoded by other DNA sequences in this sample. In nucleotides, the CDR3 is TGTGCCAGCAGTTTTGGGCAGGGGTACAATGAGCAGTTCTTC. Protein: CASSFGQGYNEQFF. This chain joins TRBV27 and TRBJ2-1; tentatively, D is TRBD1 (6 bases). Germline CDR1 MNHEY, CDR2 SMNVEV (reference sequence). The ends were cut back, 3 bases at V and 4 bases at J, with 10 bases in the middle. This CDR3 spans 14 amino acids.